One sample yielded the 11 T cell receptor beta chains listed below, sequenced in a study of human T cells and chemical hapten exposure. TCRdb itself ran the RACE reads through MiXCR, one entry per CDR3 protein. The table records about 95,000 distinct CDR3 sequences, about 10% of them present only once. As to time point: patch test 2, 6 weeks after DPC sensitization. As to treatment: therapeutic diphenylcyclopropenone sensitization with weekly scalp DPC. The material was whole blood, obtained in connection with sensitization to the hapten diphenylcyclopropenone (DPC). All receptors derive from a woman between 40 and 55 years old with alopecia areata. Some clones in this sample may be carry-over from other donors' samples.

This clonotype was seen repeatedly, ten times or more. This chain uses TRBV28 with TRBJ1-5; D is perhaps TRBD1 (6 bases). Germline values: CDR1 MDHEN, CDR2 SYDVKM. The CDR3 totals 15 residues. Trimming shortened V by 1 base and J by 5 bases, and 12 bases separated the two germline ends. The chain's CDR3 is CASSLSGARDQPQHF. The DNA of the CDR3 is TGTGCCAGCAGTTTATCAGGGGCCAGGGATCAGCCCCAGCATTTT.

This clonotype was recorded at least ten times. The junction departs from germline at one end; a sequencing error may be responsible. The rearrangement joins TRBV12-3 or TRBV12-4 to TRBJ2-1; D is possibly TRBD1 or TRBD2 (5 bases each). This CDR3 has 14 amino acids. For the CDR3, the DNA is TGTGCCAGCATTTTAGGGCCCGGGGCAATTGAGCAGTTCTTC. It specifies CASILGPGAIEQFF.

The chain links TRBV29-1 to TRBJ1-1; no definite D call. This CDR3 is 14 amino acids long. Trimming took off 0 bases at V and 1 base at J, with 9 bases between the two ends. The germline CDR1 and CDR2 sequences are SQVTM and ANQGSEA. This CDR3 is CSVEDLAGNTEAFF. In nucleotides, the CDR3 is TGCAGCGTTGAAGATCTCGCGGGGAACACTGAAGCTTTCTTT.

The gene calls are TRBV6-6 and TRBJ2-7; D is tentatively TRBD1 or TRBD2 (6 bases each). Trimming stripped 6 bases from V and 4 bases from J, with 13 bases between. Per germline, CDR1 MNHNY and CDR2 SVGAGI (reference sequence). The CDR3 has 13 residues. The CDR3 protein is CASSLWGAYEQYF. CDR3 DNA sequence: TGTGCCAGCAGCCTCTGGGGGGCGTACGAGCAGTACTTC.

The gene calls are TRBV20-1 and TRBJ1-2; D remains ambiguous. The germline V gene encodes CDR1 DFQATT and CDR2 SNEGSKA (reference sequence). The germline V and J ends were trimmed by 5 bases and 5 bases, with 9 bases remaining between them. This CDR3 contains 11 residues. The CDR3 spells CSAPVVYGYTF. Written as DNA, the CDR3 is TGCAGTGCTCCGGTCGTTTATGGCTACACCTTC.

V usage is TRBV9 and J usage is TRBJ1-6; 7 nucleotides match TRBD1. CDR1 is SGDLS and CDR2 is YYNGEE in the germline V gene. The CDR3 runs 15 residues. With 3 bases clipped from V and 9 bases from J, the junction kept 9 bases outside the gene matches. The chain's CDR3 is CASSAKGDRVSPLHF. The CDR3 nucleotides read TGTGCCAGCAGCGCCAAGGGGGACAGAGTTTCACCCCTCCACTTT.

This clonotype was counted at least ten times. V gene TRBV7-2 combines with J gene TRBJ2-7; 9 bases agree with TRBD1. The CDR3 is 13 residues long. From germline, CDR1 is SGHTA and CDR2 FQGNSA. The V gene end was trimmed by 5 bases and the J gene end by 5 bases; junction bases not matched to a gene: 4. The CDR3 is CASSPRTGDEQYF. The CDR3, as DNA: TGTGCCAGCAGCCCCCGGACAGGGGACGAGCAGTACTTC.

This clonotype was detected ten times or more. CDR3 DNA: TGTGCCAGCAGCGCCCATGGTAGCAATCAGCCCCAGCATTTT. It yields the protein CASSAHGSNQPQHF. The V and J genes are TRBV9 and TRBJ1-5; no definite D call. The CDR3 covers 14 residues. CDR1 is SGDLS, CDR2 YYNGEE, per germline. V was clipped by 3 bases and J by 0 bases, with 7 bases between them.

The table lists this clonotype with many counts. This chain joins TRBV5-6 and TRBJ1-2; maybe TRBD1 (5 bases). Germline-derived CDR1 and CDR2 are SGHDT and YYEEEE. The CDR3 loop spans 14 amino acids. Trimming took 1 base from V and 8 from J, leaving 15 bases between them. The CDR3 region has the DNA TGTGCCAGCAGCTTGTTTTCAGGGCCGGAGGGCTACACCTTC. This gives the protein CASSLFSGPEGYTF.

This clonotype came up many times. The CDR3 region has the DNA TGTGCCAGCAGCTTAGCGGACAGGGCGCGAATGAACACTGAAGCTTTCTTT. Amino acid sequence: CASSLADRARMNTEAFF. The chain couples TRBV7-2 to TRBJ1-1, with 8 bases that match TRBD1. With 0 bases clipped from V and 0 bases from J, the junction kept 6 bases outside the gene matches. This CDR3 contains 17 residues. In germline, CDR1 is SGHTA, CDR2 FQGNSA.

This clonotype was counted a few times. The chain carries TRBV11-3 and TRBJ2-1; D is perhaps TRBD1 (5 bases). Germline V gene sequence: CDR1 SGHNT, CDR2 YENEEA. Trimming removed 0 bases from V and 9 bases from J, with 12 bases in between. The CDR3 consists of 14 residues. In nucleotides, the CDR3 is TGTGCCAGCAGCTTAGAAGCGACAGATAGTGAGCAGTTCTTC. Translated: CASSLEATDSEQFF.